These T cell receptor beta chains were read from a single sample in a study of blood T cell repertoires in COVID-19. Only in-frame clones appear in the TCRdb table, and some are missing; sequencing was by immunoSEQ multiplex PCR. The sample lists approximately 160,000 clones, about 90% occurring once. The specimen sequenced was PBMCs or T cells enriched from blood (not recorded which). Receptor source: a woman between 50 and 59 years old who had recovered from COVID-19. CDR3s include the opening cysteine and the closing phenylalanine or tryptophan. A D gene is named only where the DNA matches it firmly.

d_call v_call cdr3_aa
. TRBV6-1 CASSEWVADKNQPQHF
TRBD1 TRBV6-5 CASSYTGTGVNNEQFF
TRBD1 TRBV18 CASSPSPTGGGYEQYF
TRBD1 TRBV28 CASSLRPGTGFEKLFF
. TRBV2 CASSEGQRYGYTF
TRBD1 TRBV30 CAWSGQGAEQYF
. TRBV27 CASGPYTGLEQYF
. TRBV5-1 CASSLEVSGNTIYF
. TRBV2 CASSDPAGVPEGYTF
TRBD1 TRBV11-2 CASSLVGQGAYEQYF
TRBD2 TRBV7-9 CASSRLAGGHYEQYF
TRBD1 TRBV9 CASSVAGQGPQETQYF
TRBD1 TRBV4-3 CASSQGTGYGYTF
. TRBV20-1 CSASPNTEAFF
TRBD2 TRBV7-3 CASSLRPAGDSEQFF
. TRBV9 CASSVGRNTEAFF
TRBD1 TRBV18 CASSPSEGANTEAFF
. TRBV2 CASSYQGLSNEKLFF
. TRBV4-1 CASSQPETGYGHQPQHF
. TRBV7-9 CASSFSETSRNEQFF
. TRBV29-1 CSATMTYEQYF
. TRBV5-1 CASSKGYNEQFF